The present TCR beta chain was sequenced within a study of tumor-infiltrating lymphocytes in primary liver carcinoma. The template, 500 ng total RNA, yielded TCR beta cDNA made with a constant-region primer. Investigators got TCR beta libraries out of three nested multiplex PCR rounds, done with slightly modified ARM-PCR. The first two PCR rounds used TRBV1-TRBV30 forward primers with a C-beta reverse primer, about 10 cycles each. A single record per CDR3 protein comes from TCRdb applying MiXCR to the multiplex PCR reads. Of about 74,000 distinct CDR3 sequences in the sample, 55% to 75% were seen once. About this clonotype: Relative to the germline gene, one junction end is altered; a read error may explain this.

Per the germline V gene, CDR1 is SQVTM and CDR2 is ANQGSEA. CDR3 length: 14 residues. Co-extraction yielded RNA and DNA from roughly 21-30 mg of unsorted bulk tissue. Surgery removed the patients' primary liver carcinoma. This clonotype was obtained from a man aged 35 to 55 with primary liver carcinoma and hepatitis B virus infection. This chain connects TRBV29-1 to TRBJ2-7, with TRBD2 matching 9 bases. Sequenced material: liver tumor tissue from sampling region 4. Subset here: tumor region T4, right-lateral pole. The CDR3 protein is CGVDRSSGNGEQYF. Written as DNA, the CDR3 is TGCGGCGTTGATCGCTCTAGCGGGAATGGCGAGCAGTACTTC.